These 27 T cell receptor beta chains share one sample of origin, sequenced in a study of shared clonotypes between healthy human individuals. Naive CD8 isolation took CD45RO-negative cells positively selected for CCR7 and excluded terminally differentiated effector memory CD45RA+ cells. Clones were sequenced by immunoSEQ multiplex PCR, and TCRdb holds only the in-frame ones, with some missing. The sample carries about 2 million clones, roughly 95% recorded once. The material sequenced was naive CD8+ T cells sorted from blood. The origin of the receptors is a man between 18 and 29 years old in good health.

The genes are TRBV4-3 and TRBJ2-4; perhaps TRBD2 as D (5 bases). V was clipped by 0 bases and J by 0 bases, with 21 bases between them. The CDR3 has 20 residues. Per the germline V gene, CDR1 is LGHNA and CDR2 is YSLEER. The CDR3: CASSQDLAPNLNLAKNIQYF. The CDR3 nucleotides are TGCGCCAGCAGCCAAGATCTAGCCCCGAATTTAAACTTAGCCAAAAACATTCAGTACTTC.

This clone was picked up one time. Additional DNA sequences in this sample encode the identical CDR3. The V gene is TRBV4-1, the J gene TRBJ2-3; D ambiguous. The CDR3 covers 12 residues. Trimming shortened V by 0 bases and J by 6 bases, and 4 bases separated the two germline ends. Germline CDR1 MGHRA, CDR2 YSYEKL. CDR3 sequence reads: CASSQEGDTQYF. CDR3 nucleotides: TGCGCCAGCAGCCAAGAAGGTGATACGCAGTATTTT.

This chain links TRBV27 with TRBJ2-5, with no clear D. Germline V CDR1 and CDR2: MNHEY, SMNVEV (reference sequence). The CDR3 sequence is 13 residues long. The V and J ends lost 5 bases and 5 bases respectively, with 12 bases between them. The CDR3: CASSRWVAETQYF. CDR3 DNA sequence: TGTGCCAGCAGTCGGTGGGTTGCGGAGACCCAGTACTTC.

The rearrangement links TRBV27 to TRBJ1-6; 7 bases match TRBD1. Looked up from germline, CDR1 is MNHEY and CDR2 is SMNVEV (reference sequence). The V segment lost 2 bases and the J segment 4 bases; nucleotides outside the gene matches: 5. The CDR3 spans 16 residues. The CDR3 DNA reads TGTGCCAGCAGTTTAACAGGGGAGCTTTATAATTCACCCCTCCACTTT. The encoded protein is CASSLTGELYNSPLHF.

In this sample, this clone turned up once. The gene calls are TRBV9 and TRBJ1-5; D is possibly TRBD1 (5 bases). Trimming took off 0 bases at V and 5 bases at J, with 9 bases between the two ends. From germline, CDR1 is SGDLS and CDR2 YYNGEE. There are 14 residues in the CDR3. The CDR3 coding sequence is TGTGCCAGCAGCGTAGGGTTAGGGGATCAGCCCCAGCATTTT. It translates to CASSVGLGDQPQHF.

The chain joins TRBV7-2 to TRBJ1-2; 7 positions match TRBD1. The germline V gene has CDR1 SGHTA and CDR2 FQGNSA. Losses at the gene ends were 3 bases for V and 2 bases for J; bases not matched to a gene: 6. The CDR3 length is 15 residues. CDR3 residues: CASSFIQGENYGYTF. The CDR3 coding sequence is TGTGCCAGCAGCTTTATTCAGGGGGAGAACTATGGCTACACCTTC. Filled out from reference TRBV7-2 and TRBJ1-2, the complete variable domain reads GAGVSQSPSNKVTEKGKDVELRCDPISGHTALYWYRQSLGQGLEFLIYFQGNSAPDKSGLPSDRFSAERTGGSVSTLTIQRTQQEDSAVYLCASSFIQGENYGYTFGSGTRLTVV.

To note about this clone: Other DNA sequences of this sample code for an identical CDR3. The chain combines TRBV5-1 with TRBJ2-3; TRBD2 is a possible D gene (6 bases). This CDR3 comprises 14 residues. Looked up from germline, CDR1 is SGHRS and CDR2 is YFSETQ. The V end lost 4 bases, the J end lost 6 bases, and 15 bases lay between the germline ends. The DNA of the CDR3 is TGCGCCAGCAGCCTCAGGTTAGCGGCGGATACGCAGTATTTT. Encoded protein: CASSLRLAADTQYF.

V gene TRBV10-2 combines with J gene TRBJ2-7; no definite D call. V was pared by 3 bases and J by 3 bases, with 18 bases between. This CDR3 region has 16 residues. The germline CDR1 and CDR2 sequences are WSHSY and SAAADI. DNA of the CDR3: TGCGCCAGCAGTGACCCAAAGGAGATTGTAGGCTACGAGCAGTACTTC. Translating it yields CASSDPKEIVGYEQYF.

This chain joins TRBV6-1 and TRBJ2-7; no firm D call. The CDR3 runs 12 residues. Germline values: CDR1 MNHNS, CDR2 SASEGT. Trimming left V 6 bases short and J 4 bases short, with 10 bases between. The CDR3 nucleotides are TGTGCCAGCAGCGCTTCAGAATACGAGCAGTACTTC. It codes for CASSASEYEQYF.

The chain uses TRBV5-4 and TRBJ2-1, with 10 positions matching TRBD2. With V trimmed by 2 bases and J by 6 bases, 5 bases remained unmatched. The CDR3 is 15 amino acids. The germline gives CDR1 SGHNT, CDR2 YYREEE (reference sequence). This CDR3 reads CASSFGSGGGNEQFF. CDR3 in DNA: TGTGCCAGCAGCTTTGGGAGCGGGGGGGGCAATGAGCAGTTCTTC.

This clone came up a few times. For the CDR3, the DNA is TGTGCCTGGAGCGCGGGACACGGCAATCAGCCCCAGCATTTT. Amino acid sequence: CAWSAGHGNQPQHF. The chain joins TRBV30 to TRBJ1-5; tentative D call: TRBD1 (6 bases). This CDR3 has 14 amino acids. CDR1 and CDR2 from the germline V gene are GTSNPN and SVGIG (reference sequence). Deletions cut 3 bases from V and 2 bases from J, with 11 bases between. The full variable domain, its missing parts supplied by reference TRBV30 and TRBJ1-5, is SQTIHQWPATLVQPVGSPLSLECTVEGTSNPNLYWYRQAAGRGLQLLFYSVGIGQISSEVPQNLSASRPQDRQFILSSKKLLLSDSGFYLCAWSAGHGNQPQHFGDGTRLSIL.

The chain links TRBV13 to TRBJ2-7, with D hard to call. The CDR3 has 14 residues. V was shortened by 2 bases and J by 0 bases, with 8 bases between the two germline ends. The germline gives CDR1 PRHDT, CDR2 FYEKMQ (reference sequence). Here the CDR3 DNA reads TGTGCCAGCAGCTTACAGCCGAGCTCCTACGAGCAGTACTTC. Protein: CASSLQPSSYEQYF.

The CDR3 sequence is CASSLTGTYEQYF. CDR3 DNA sequence: TGTGCCAGCAGCTTGACAGGGACCTACGAGCAGTACTTC. This chain connects TRBV5-6 to TRBJ2-7; tentatively, D is TRBD1 (6 bases). Trimming shortened V by 1 base and J by 2 bases, and 7 bases separated the two germline ends. The CDR3 runs to 13 residues. Per germline, CDR1 SGHDT and CDR2 YYEEEE.

The rearrangement joins TRBV9 to TRBJ2-5, with D unclear. Germline CDR1 and CDR2: SGDLS and YYNGEE. With 7 bases removed from V and 3 bases from J, the gap between germline ends came to 4 bases. The CDR3 is made up of 10 amino acids. The CDR3: CASPKETQYF. The CDR3 DNA reads as TGTGCCAGCCCTAAAGAGACCCAGTACTTC. The whole variable domain, filled in from reference TRBV9 and TRBJ2-5, reads DSGVTQTPKHLITATGQRVTLRCSPRSGDLSVYWYQQSLDQGLQFLIQYYNGEERAKGNILERFSAQQFPDLHSELNLSSLELGDSALYFCASPKETQYFGPGTRLLVL.

For this clone: The sample has other DNA sequences that encode this CDR3 too. The chain couples TRBV5-1 to TRBJ2-7; D unresolved. The CDR3 totals 13 residues. Trimming left V 1 base short and J 2 bases short, with 7 bases between. CDR1 and CDR2 (germline): SGHRS, YFSETQ. The CDR3 DNA is TGCGCCAGCAGCTTGTCACCCGCCTACGAGCAGTACTTC. Protein: CASSLSPAYEQYF.

This chain joins TRBV4-3 and TRBJ2-3; 8 bases agree with TRBD1. This CDR3 spans 18 amino acids. Trimming took 5 bases from V and 2 from J; bases not matched to a gene: 15. Germline V gene data show CDR1 as LGHNA and CDR2 as YSLEER. The CDR3 reads CASSFLPLGTGYTDTQYF. In nucleotides, the CDR3 is TGCGCCAGCAGCTTCCTACCCTTGGGGACAGGTTACACAGATACGCAGTATTTT.

This chain uses TRBV2 with TRBJ2-1; D possibly corresponds to TRBD2 (5 bases). V was cut by 7 bases and J by 1 base, with 11 bases left in between. CDR3 size: 14 residues. CDR1 and CDR2 (germline): SNHLY, FYNNEI. The CDR3, as DNA: TGTGCCAGCACCGGGATCAGGTCCTACAATGAGCAGTTCTTC. Encoded protein: CASTGIRSYNEQFF.

The J gene is TRBJ1-2, the V gene TRBV7-9; D unresolved. The CDR3 loop spans 14 amino acids. CDR1 SEHNR and CDR2 FQNEAQ come from the germline V gene (reference sequence). Trimming removed 3 bases from V and 3 bases from J, with 11 bases in between. The CDR3 region is CASSLAAAHYGYTF. The CDR3 DNA follows: TGTGCCAGCAGCTTGGCAGCAGCACACTATGGCTACACCTTC.

The chain combines TRBV21-1 with TRBJ1-6. TRBV21-1 is a pseudogene locus. The CDR3 has 17 residues. The CDR3 spells CASSKIFVGTPGSPLHF. Written as DNA, the CDR3 is TGTGCCAGCAGCAAAATATTCGTCGGGACCCCAGGTTCACCCCTCCACTTT.

The rearrangement joins TRBV28 to TRBJ2-2; D is possibly TRBD2 (6 bases). The CDR3 is 16 residues long. Trimming removed 3 bases at V and 0 bases at J, with 11 bases between. Germline CDR1 and CDR2: MDHEN and SYDVKM. The CDR3: CASSLRAGSNTGELFF. The CDR3 region has the DNA TGTGCCAGCAGTTTGAGGGCGGGGTCGAACACCGGGGAGCTGTTTTTT.

The rearrangement uses TRBV11-3 and TRBJ2-1; 9 bases are shared with TRBD2. The CDR3 length is 14 residues. Germline V CDR1 and CDR2: SGHNT, YENEEA. V lost 9 bases, J lost 6 bases, and 9 bases stayed unmatched. The CDR3 region has the DNA TGTGCCAGGATTCTAGCGGGAAAAGGCAATGAGCAGTTCTTC. Protein sequence: CARILAGKGNEQFF.

J is TRBJ1-5 and V is TRBV19, with D unclear. Per the germline V gene, CDR1 is LNHDA and CDR2 is SQIVND (reference sequence). The V end was cut by 7 bases, the J end by 0 bases, with 19 bases between. CDR3 length equals 17 residues. The CDR3 sequence is CASTETPELFSNQPQHF. Written as DNA, the CDR3 is TGTGCCAGTACCGAGACCCCGGAGTTGTTTAGCAATCAGCCCCAGCATTTT.

This clone has only a few counts. Other DNA sequences in this specimen translate into the identical CDR3. This chain uses TRBV5-4 with TRBJ1-1; D is undetermined. Germline CDR1 SGHNT, CDR2 YYREEE (reference sequence). This CDR3 is built from 14 residues. The ends were cut back, 2 bases at V and 1 base at J, with 9 bases in the middle. The CDR3 DNA reads as TGTGCCAGCAGCTTCAAGGGTGGGAACACTGAAGCTTTCTTT. The encoded protein is CASSFKGGNTEAFF.

This clone was detected once. The CDR3 loop reads CASSQEKNGHGYEQYF. CDR3 bases: TGCGCCAGCAGCCAAGAGAAAAACGGCCACGGCTACGAGCAGTACTTC. The chain links TRBV4-1 to TRBJ2-7, with no clear D. V lost 0 bases and J lost 3, with 15 bases in between. Germline V gene data show CDR1 as MGHRA and CDR2 as YSYEKL. CDR3 size: 16 residues.

This chain links TRBV6-5 with TRBJ1-1; D unclear. V lost 2 bases and J lost 2, with 15 bases in between. The CDR3 runs to 16 residues. Germline V CDR1 and CDR2: MNHEY, SVGAGI. As DNA, the CDR3 is TGTGCCAGCAGTTACCAGCGATTGTTGGGAAACACTGAAGCTTTCTTT. Protein sequence: CASSYQRLLGNTEAFF.

The J gene is TRBJ2-2, the V gene TRBV5-1; possible D gene TRBD2, 5 bases. V was trimmed by 2 bases and J by 4 bases, leaving 15 bases between them. The CDR3 sequence is 16 residues long. The germline V gene has CDR1 SGHRS and CDR2 YFSETQ. CDR3 nucleotide sequence: TGCGCCAGCAGCTTCCGGGGTGGTTTGCCCACCGGGGAGCTGTTTTTT. The encoded protein is CASSFRGGLPTGELFF. Full variable domain (missing parts from reference TRBV5-1 and TRBJ2-2): KAGVTQTPRYLIKTRGQQVTLSCSPISGHRSVSWYQQTPGQGLQFLFEYFSETQRNKGNFPGRFSGRQFSNSRSEMNVSTLELGDSALYLCASSFRGGLPTGELFFGEGSRLTVL.

The genes are TRBV4-1 and TRBJ1-2; maybe TRBD1 (6 bases). Germline CDR1 and CDR2: MGHRA and YSYEKL. The length of the CDR3 is 14 residues. Trimming pared 4 bases from V and 4 bases from J, leaving 13 bases between. CDR3 DNA: TGCGCCAGCAGCCCGTCATTCAGGGGCTATGGCTACACCTTC. It encodes CASSPSFRGYGYTF.